The 24 T cell receptor beta chains below all came from one sample that was sequenced in a study of T cells after yellow fever vaccination. In TCRdb, the 5' RACE reads were re-called with MiXCR into one record per CDR3 protein. The sample includes 450,000 to 650,000 distinct CDR3 sequences, roughly 13% of them seen just once. The source material was PBMCs, sampled on the day of the yellow fever booster vaccination. These receptors all stem from a man aged 30 to 39 who received the YFV17D yellow fever vaccine.

The chain joins TRBV7-2 to TRBJ2-7; maybe TRBD2 (5 bases). With 1 base removed from V and 7 bases from J, the gap between germline ends came to 14 bases. This CDR3 spans 14 amino acids. Germline-derived CDR1 and CDR2 are SGHTA and FQGNSA. CDR3 coding DNA: TGTGCCAGCAGCTTAGGGATTGCAGGCGGGGAGCAGTACTTC. Its protein is CASSLGIAGGEQYF. The complete variable domain, with remaining parts taken from reference TRBV7-2 and TRBJ2-7, reads GAGVSQSPSNKVTEKGKDVELRCDPISGHTALYWYRQSLGQGLEFLIYFQGNSAPDKSGLPSDRFSAERTGGSVSTLTIQRTQQEDSAVYLCASSLGIAGGEQYFGPGTRLTVT.

This clonotype was seen a few times. The chain combines TRBV6-1 with TRBJ2-5; 8 nucleotides line up with TRBD2. Germline CDR1 is MNHNS and CDR2 is SASEGT. This CDR3 comprises 15 residues. V trimming: 7 bases; J trimming: 1 base; junction bases outside the gene matches: 8. CDR3: CASTISGGSQETQYF. The CDR3 nucleotides read TGTGCCAGCACGATTTCGGGAGGGAGCCAAGAGACCCAGTACTTC.

The chain combines TRBV18 with TRBJ2-5; 10 nucleotides agree with TRBD1. V was clipped by 3 bases and J by 4 bases; unmatched bases: 11. Germline V gene lookup returns CDR1 KGHSH and CDR2 LQKENI. The CDR3 totals 17 residues. The CDR3 region is CASSPGGTGAQVETQYF. The CDR3 DNA reads as TGTGCCAGCTCACCCGGAGGGACAGGGGCCCAAGTAGAGACCCAGTACTTC.

This rearrangement joins TRBV7-2 to TRBJ2-5; a possible D gene is TRBD2 (5 bases). With 1 base removed from V and 4 bases from J, the gap between germline ends came to 13 bases. This CDR3 is built from 15 residues. In germline, CDR1 is SGHTA, CDR2 FQGNSA. CDR3 coding DNA: TGTGCCAGCAGCTTAGGGCCGGGATTGGGAGAGACCCAGTACTTC. It translates to CASSLGPGLGETQYF.

In this sample, this clonotype turned up a few times. The chain links TRBV29-1 to TRBJ2-3; 7 positions agree with TRBD2. Germline V CDR1 and CDR2: SQVTM, ANQGSEA. The CDR3 contains 13 residues. This CDR3 reads CTTRGGRTDTQYF. The CDR3, as DNA: TGCACCACGCGGGGAGGGAGGACAGATACGCAGTATTTT.

The chain uses TRBV3-1 and TRBJ1-6, with D perhaps matching TRBD1 (6 bases). Germline-derived CDR1 and CDR2 are LGHDT and YNNKEL (reference sequence). With 6 bases removed from V and 7 bases from J, the gap between germline ends came to 16 bases. The CDR3 consists of 15 residues. The CDR3 DNA reads TGTGCCAGCAGTCCGACGGGGGCTTTCAATTCACCCCTCCACTTT. Protein: CASSPTGAFNSPLHF.

This clonotype was seen more than once but under ten times. The rearrangement links TRBV10-3 to TRBJ1-1, with a possible D match to TRBD1 (5 bases). Trimming stripped 2 bases from V and 4 bases from J, with 8 bases between. Germline assignment: CDR1 ENHRY and CDR2 SYGVKD. The CDR3 has 13 amino acids. CDR3 sequence: CAISEGGGTEAFF. The DNA of the CDR3 is TGTGCCATCAGTGAGGGCGGGGGCACTGAAGCTTTCTTT.

V is TRBV5-1 and J is TRBJ2-2; 8 positions match TRBD1. The germline V gene has CDR1 SGHRS and CDR2 YFSETQ. Trimming at V came to 6 bases and at J to 4 bases, leaving 8 bases not matched to a gene. CDR3 length: 15 residues. CDR3 in amino acids: CASNFRDRTTGELFF. DNA of the CDR3: TGCGCCAGCAACTTCCGGGACAGGACCACCGGGGAGCTGTTTTTT.

This clonotype was seen repeatedly, ten times or more. This chain uses TRBV5-1 with TRBJ2-5, with D possibly being TRBD1 (5 bases). The CDR3 consists of 14 residues. The V gene's germline CDR1 is SGHRS and CDR2 YFSETQ. Trimming shortened V by 5 bases and J by 2 bases, and 13 bases separated the two germline ends. The CDR3, as DNA: TGCGCCAGCAGGACCGGCGACAGTCAAGAGACCCAGTACTTC. Amino acids: CASRTGDSQETQYF.

This clonotype was found a few times. The V gene is TRBV5-6, the J gene TRBJ2-2; no reliable D call. This CDR3 region has 14 residues. Trimming shortened V by 0 bases and J by 4 bases, and 7 bases separated the two germline ends. Germline lookup yields CDR1 SGHDT and CDR2 YYEEEE. The chain's CDR3 is CASSLGGPTGELFF. CDR3 in DNA: TGTGCCAGCAGCTTGGGTGGCCCCACCGGGGAGCTGTTTTTT.

The chain has TRBV6-1 and TRBJ2-2, with D uncertain. The CDR3 is made up of 16 amino acids. The V end lost 7 bases, the J end lost 0 bases, and 15 bases lay between the germline ends. Germline CDR1 reads MNHNS; CDR2 reads SASEGT. The CDR3 spells CASTLGKTSNTGELFF. CDR3 nucleotides: TGTGCCAGCACCCTAGGGAAGACATCGAACACCGGGGAGCTGTTTTTT.

This clonotype was seen more than once but under ten times. The CDR3 loop is CASSAPGLGGETQYF. In DNA, the CDR3 is TGTGCCAGCAGCGCCCCGGGACTAGGAGGAGAGACCCAGTACTTC. The V and J genes are TRBV7-9 and TRBJ2-5; 8 nucleotides align to TRBD2. V was clipped by 5 bases and J by 4 bases; unmatched bases: 9. Looked up from germline, CDR1 is SEHNR and CDR2 is FQNEAQ (reference sequence). The CDR3 extends over 15 amino acids.

This clonotype was seen a handful of times. The chain employs TRBV7-9 and TRBJ2-1, with TRBD2 matching 10 bases. The CDR3 consists of 15 residues. With 0 bases clipped from V and 8 bases from J, the junction kept 4 bases outside the gene matches. The germline V gene has CDR1 SEHNR and CDR2 FQNEAQ (reference sequence). The DNA of the CDR3 is TGTGCCAGCAGCTTAGCGGGACTAGCGATGCATGAGCAGTTCTTC. Its protein is CASSLAGLAMHEQFF.

The gene calls are TRBV5-1 and TRBJ2-3; 8 nucleotides align to TRBD2. The germline V gene has CDR1 SGHRS and CDR2 YFSETQ. The CDR3 runs 15 residues. Germline trimming cut 2 bases from V and 4 bases from J; bases unmatched to any gene: 6. The CDR3 DNA sequence: TGCGCCAGCAGCTTTAGCGGGATCCCCGCAGATACGCAGTATTTT. Protein: CASSFSGIPADTQYF. Variable domain in full (rest from reference TRBV5-1 and TRBJ2-3): KAGVTQTPRYLIKTRGQQVTLSCSPISGHRSVSWYQQTPGQGLQFLFEYFSETQRNKGNFPGRFSGRQFSNSRSEMNVSTLELGDSALYLCASSFSGIPADTQYFGPGTRLTVL.

Details on this clonotype: One end of the junction does not line up with germline, which may come from a read error. The CDR3 nucleotides read TGTGCCAGCAGCTTGGGGGTCACCGACTCCCACGAGCAGTACTTC. Translated, it gives CASSLGVTDSHEQYF. The rearrangement links TRBV5-6 to TRBJ2-7; D gene unclear. Germline CDR1 is SGHDT and CDR2 is YYEEEE. The CDR3 is 15 residues long.

This clonotype was counted between two and nine times. The chain is built from TRBV11-1 and TRBJ2-5, with unresolved D. The CDR3 consists of 14 residues. V was pared by 4 bases and J by 5 bases, with 14 bases between. CDR1 SGHAT and CDR2 FQDESV come from the germline V gene (reference sequence). CDR3 in amino acids: CASSSTAGRETQYF. The CDR3, as DNA: TGTGCCAGCAGCTCAACCGCCGGGCGGGAGACCCAGTACTTC.

In this sample, this clonotype turned up a few times. The chain links TRBV5-1 to TRBJ2-5, with TRBD2 matching over 7 bases. This CDR3 is built from 15 residues. From germline, CDR1 is SGHRS and CDR2 YFSETQ. J gave up 1 base and V 0 bases, and 3 bases lay outside the gene matches. The CDR3 DNA follows: TGCGCCAGCAGCTTGGGGGCTAGCGGCCAAGAGACCCAGTACTTC. This sequence encodes CASSLGASGQETQYF.

The chain carries TRBV4-2 and TRBJ2-1; D remains ambiguous. Germline assignment: CDR1 LGHNA and CDR2 YNFKEQ. Trimming pared 7 bases from V and 9 bases from J, leaving 16 bases between. The CDR3 runs 13 residues. CDR3 amino acids: CASNPRFGSEQFF. The CDR3 DNA reads TGTGCCAGCAATCCACGATTCGGGTCTGAGCAGTTCTTC.

DNA of the CDR3: TGTGCCAGCAGCCTCCTTCCCGGGACTAGCGGGCTACCCTACAATGAGCAGTTCTTC. Amino acid sequence: CASSLLPGTSGLPYNEQFF. The gene calls are TRBV11-1 and TRBJ2-1, with 12 bases identical to TRBD2. Trimming at V came to 5 bases and at J to 2 bases, leaving 13 bases not matched to a gene. The CDR3 consists of 19 residues. Germline V gene data show CDR1 as SGHAT and CDR2 as FQDESV (reference sequence).

J is TRBJ2-7 and V is TRBV29-1; 9 bases fit TRBD2. CDR1 and CDR2 from the germline V gene are SQVTM and ANQGSEA. After removal of 0 bases from V and 3 bases from J, the junction contained 12 bases not matched to a gene. This CDR3 is 17 amino acids long. CDR3 nucleotide sequence: TGCAGCGTTGAAGATCCAGTAGCGGGAGCGACTTACTACGAGCAGTACTTC. Translation gives CSVEDPVAGATYYEQYF.

The chain has TRBV11-1 and TRBJ2-1; 10 positions agree with TRBD2. V gave up 1 base and J gave up 0 bases; unmatched junction bases: 6. CDR1 is SGHAT and CDR2 is FQDESV in the germline V gene (reference sequence). This CDR3 comprises 18 residues. This chain's CDR3 is CASSLGVLAGVSYNEQFF. As DNA, the CDR3 is TGTGCCAGCAGCTTAGGTGTGCTAGCGGGAGTCTCCTACAATGAGCAGTTCTTC.

This rearrangement joins TRBV29-1 to TRBJ2-5; no clear D gene. The CDR3 runs 12 residues. The germline CDR1 and CDR2 sequences are SQVTM and ANQGSEA. V shed 4 bases and J shed 5 bases, with 11 bases lying between them. CDR3 protein: CSVVASVETQYF. CDR3 bases: TGCAGCGTTGTCGCGAGCGTCGAGACCCAGTACTTC.

The chain recombines TRBV12-3 or TRBV12-4 with TRBJ2-7; 7 nucleotides align to TRBD1. The CDR3 is made up of 13 amino acids. Trimming removed 5 bases from V and 6 bases from J; junction bases left unmatched: 7. The CDR3 is CASSGRQGGEQYF. In DNA, the CDR3 is TGTGCCAGCAGTGGGAGACAGGGTGGCGAGCAGTACTTC.

V gene TRBV7-2 combines with J gene TRBJ2-1; the match to TRBD2 covers 7 bases. Trimming at V came to 0 bases and at J to 2 bases, leaving 4 bases not matched to a gene. The length of the CDR3 is 16 residues. Germline V gives CDR1 SGHTA, CDR2 FQGNSA. CDR3 coding DNA: TGTGCCAGCAGCTTAGCTGCTAGCGGAACCTACAATGAGCAGTTCTTC. Amino acids: CASSLAASGTYNEQFF.